This is a list of T cell receptor beta chains from one sample in a study of blood T cell repertoires in COVID-19. Sequencing used immunoSEQ multiplex PCR; TCRdb keeps in-frame clones, though not all of them. The table has roughly 380,000 clones, 85% to 90% seen once. The sequenced sample was PBMCs or T cells enriched from blood (not recorded which). The receptors come from a woman younger than 45 who had been exposed to COVID-19. Both conserved end residues are part of each CDR3. D genes are given only for firm matches. Size values are once, few and many counts, or a class for expanded clones, and some rows have none.

D gene	clone size	J gene	V gene	CDR3 protein	CDR3 DNA
NA	NA	TRBJ1-1	TRBV27	CASSLSRGGTEAFF	TGTGCCAGCAGTTTATCCAGGGGAGGGACTGAAGCTTTCTTT
NA	NA	TRBJ2-2	TRBV24-1	CATSDPRTGVGTGELFF	TGTGCCACCAGTGACCCTCGGACGGGGGTTGGGACCGGGGAGCTGTTTTTT
NA	NA	TRBJ2-3	TRBV5-1	CASSLAGRGHTDTQYF	TGCGCCAGCAGCTTGGCAGGGCGGGGGCACACAGATACGCAGTATTTT
NA	NA	TRBJ1-3	TRBV28	CASSSVAERLSGNTIYF	TGTGCCAGCAGTTCCGTGGCGGAGCGGCTCTCTGGAAACACCATATATTTT
NA	NA	TRBJ1-1	TRBV5-1	CASSYRGTEAFF	TGCGCCAGCAGCTACAGAGGGACTGAAGCTTTCTTT
NA	NA	TRBJ1-4	TRBV7-9	CASSLATPPNEKLFF	TGTGCCAGCAGCTTAGCGACACCTCCTAATGAAAAACTGTTTTTT
NA	NA	TRBJ1-1	TRBV11-2	CASSLRGRIGAFF	TGTGCCAGCAGCTTAAGGGGCAGGATCGGAGCTTTCTTT
TRBD1	NA	TRBJ2-1	TRBV6-2/TRBV6-3	CASSGQGESNEQFF	TGTGCCAGCAGCGGACAGGGGGAATCCAATGAGCAGTTCTTC
TRBD1	NA	TRBJ2-2	TRBV5-4	CASRRDRGRRGITGELFF	TGTGCCAGCAGAAGGGACAGGGGGCGCCGGGGGATCACCGGGGAGCTGTTTTTT
NA	few	TRBJ1-5	TRBV6-5	CASSKNGGNQPQHF	TGTGCCAGCAGTAAAAATGGGGGGAATCAGCCCCAGCATTTT
NA	NA	TRBJ2-1	TRBV10-3	CAISEKVGVYNEQFF	TGTGCCATCAGTGAAAAGGTCGGGGTCTACAATGAGCAGTTCTTC
NA	NA	TRBJ2-7	TRBV6-2/TRBV6-3	CASSYPGSPQHHEQYF	TGTGCCAGCAGTTACCCCGGGTCGCCCCAACACCACGAGCAGTACTTC
TRBD1	NA	TRBJ1-1	TRBV19	CASSAKFGARDRGRMWTEAFF	TGTGCCAGTAGCGCGAAGTTTGGGGCTAGGGACAGGGGGCGAATGTGGACTGAAGCTTTCTTT
NA	few	TRBJ2-1	TRBV20-1	CSASTEGLVLFNEQFF	TGCAGTGCTAGTACGGAGGGGCTAGTCTTGTTCAATGAGCAGTTCTTC
NA	NA	TRBJ2-5	TRBV9	CASSVNFRETQYF	TGTGCCAGCAGCGTCAACTTCAGGGAGACCCAGTACTTC
NA	NA	TRBJ2-1	TRBV19	CASSIRGGGGNEQFF	TGTGCCAGTAGTATACGCGGGGGAGGGGGCAATGAGCAGTTCTTC
NA	NA	TRBJ2-5	TRBV7-9	CASSLGEQETQYF	TGTGCCAGCAGCTTAGGAGAGCAAGAGACCCAGTACTTC
NA	NA	TRBJ2-7	TRBV12-3/TRBV12-4	CASSWGTYEQYF	TGTGCCAGCAGTTGGGGGACTTACGAGCAGTACTTC
NA	NA	TRBJ2-7	TRBV19	CASSTSWGLPPYEQYF	TGTGCCAGTAGTACGTCCTGGGGCCTTCCCCCCTACGAGCAGTACTTC
NA	NA	TRBJ2-3	TRBV7-3	CASSLKGGTGTDTQYF	TGTGCCAGCAGCTTAAAGGGCGGGACTGGAACAGATACGCAGTATTTT
NA	NA	TRBJ1-1	TRBV2	CASSEQQGNTEAFF	TGTGCCAGCAGTGAGCAACAGGGGAACACTGAAGCTTTCTTT
TRBD2	NA	TRBJ2-1	TRBV11-2	CASSSGLAGGGNEQFF	TGTGCCAGCAGCTCCGGACTAGCGGGAGGGGGGAATGAGCAGTTCTTC
NA	NA	TRBJ2-7	TRBV5-1	CASSPGGGPLGEQYF	TGCGCCAGCAGTCCCGGTGGCGGGCCGTTGGGGGAGCAGTACTTC
NA	NA	TRBJ2-1	TRBV9	CASSAGTSNEQFF	TGTGCCAGCAGCGCCGGGACTTCCAATGAGCAGTTCTTC
TRBD2	NA	TRBJ2-1	TRBV20-1	CSASVGGRVYEQFF	TGCAGTGCTAGTGTTGGCGGGAGGGTCTATGAGCAGTTCTTC
NA	NA	TRBJ2-7	TRBV7-9	CASSLETGYEQYF	TGTGCCAGCAGCTTAGAGACAGGCTACGAGCAGTACTTC
TRBD2	NA	TRBJ2-7	TRBV7-9	CASSRTSGSSYEQYF	TGTGCCAGCAGCCGTACTAGCGGGAGCTCCTACGAGCAGTACTTC
TRBD1	NA	TRBJ1-2	TRBV4-1	CASSQGRLSGTGDYGYTF	TGCGCCAGCAGCCAAGGTCGCCTCTCCGGGACAGGGGACTATGGCTACACCTTC
NA	once	TRBJ1-6	TRBV12-3/TRBV12-4	CASSLDGAPLHF	TGTGCCAGCAGCCTTGATGGGGCCCCCCTCCACTTT
TRBD1	NA	TRBJ1-2	TRBV6-5	CASSYSNRGHGYTF	TGTGCCAGCAGTTACTCGAACAGGGGGCATGGCTACACCTTC
TRBD1	NA	TRBJ1-2	TRBV5-1	CASSPGTGDLYGYTF	TGCGCCAGCAGTCCAGGGACAGGCGACCTCTATGGCTACACCTTC
TRBD1	NA	TRBJ2-7	TRBV7-2	CASSPDRGLGYEQYF	TGTGCCAGCAGCCCGGACAGGGGGCTTGGGTACGAGCAGTACTTC
TRBD1	NA	TRBJ2-7	TRBV28	CASSLYALGTESYEQYF	TGTGCCAGCAGTTTATACGCATTAGGGACAGAGTCCTACGAGCAGTACTTC
NA	NA	TRBJ1-3	TRBV5-4	CASSPQRSSGNTIYF	TGTGCCAGCAGCCCCCAAAGGAGCTCTGGAAACACCATATATTTT
TRBD1	few	TRBJ2-2	TRBV29-1	CSVQGQGPNTGELFF	TGCAGCGTTCAAGGACAGGGGCCCAACACCGGGGAGCTGTTTTTT
NA	once	TRBJ2-7	TRBV3-1/TRBV3-2	CASSLTGGEQYF	TGTGCCAGCAGCCTTACCGGGGGAGAGCAGTACTTC
NA	NA	TRBJ2-1	TRBV24-1	CATSDPSQESYNEQFF	TGTGCCACCAGTGATCCAAGTCAGGAATCCTACAATGAGCAGTTCTTC
TRBD1	NA	TRBJ1-1	TRBV28	CASSKTGVADTEAFF	TGTGCCAGCAGCAAAACAGGGGTTGCGGACACTGAAGCTTTCTTT
NA	NA	TRBJ1-1	TRBV11-2	CASSLGSGGEAFF	TGTGCCAGCAGCTTAGGCTCAGGAGGTGAAGCTTTCTTT
NA	NA	TRBJ1-5	TRBV28	CASSLGGDGQPQHF	TGTGCCAGCAGTTTAGGGGGGGACGGTCAGCCCCAGCATTTT
TRBD1	NA	TRBJ1-5	TRBV6-1	CATREQGAEGNQPQHF	TGTGCCACCAGAGAACAGGGGGCGGAGGGCAATCAGCCCCAGCATTTT
TRBD1	few	TRBJ1-5	TRBV2	CASTNRDRSNQPQHF	TGTGCCAGCACTAACCGGGACAGAAGCAATCAGCCCCAGCATTTT
TRBD1	NA	TRBJ2-3	TRBV28	CASRKEGTGLGGTDTQYF	TGTGCCAGCAGGAAAGAGGGGACAGGGCTCGGGGGGACAGATACGCAGTATTTT
TRBD2	NA	TRBJ2-7	TRBV7-2	CASSPSSGLTYEQYF	TGTGCCAGCAGTCCATCTAGCGGCCTTACCTACGAGCAGTACTTC
NA	NA	TRBJ2-7	TRBV10-3	CAIRPSRDWNYEQYF	TGTGCCATCAGACCCTCCCGGGACTGGAACTACGAGCAGTACTTC
NA	NA	TRBJ1-5	TRBV10-3	CAITDGPREPQHF	TGTGCCATCACGGATGGGCCCCGAGAGCCCCAGCATTTT
NA	NA	TRBJ2-2	TRBV7-9	CASSLEVGSGNTGELFF	TGTGCCAGCAGCCTGGAAGTTGGAAGCGGAAACACCGGGGAGCTGTTTTTT
NA	NA	TRBJ2-3	TRBV25-1	CASQDRSGSSTDTQYF	TGTGCCAGCCAGGACAGGAGCGGGAGTAGCACAGATACGCAGTATTTT
TRBD1	NA	TRBJ1-2	TRBV6-5	CASSPPGGNYGYTF	TGTGCCAGCAGCCCCCCAGGGGGTAACTATGGCTACACCTTC